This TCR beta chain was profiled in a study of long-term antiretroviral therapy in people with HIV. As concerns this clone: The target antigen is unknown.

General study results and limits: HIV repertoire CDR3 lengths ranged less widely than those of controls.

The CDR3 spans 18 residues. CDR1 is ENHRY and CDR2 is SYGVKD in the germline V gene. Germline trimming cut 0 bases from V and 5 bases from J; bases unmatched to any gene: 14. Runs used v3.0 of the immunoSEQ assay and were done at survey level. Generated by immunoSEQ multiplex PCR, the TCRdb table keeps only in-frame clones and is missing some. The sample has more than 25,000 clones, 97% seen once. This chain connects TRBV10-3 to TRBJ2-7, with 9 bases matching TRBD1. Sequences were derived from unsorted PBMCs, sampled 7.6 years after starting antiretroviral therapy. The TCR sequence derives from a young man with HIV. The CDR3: CAISESGTTGGFGDEQYF. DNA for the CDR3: TGTGCCATCAGTGAGTCAGGAACCACAGGGGGCTTCGGCGACGAGCAGTACTTC.